In its sample, the clone carrying this T cell receptor beta chain was seen a few times. The antigen is not known. TCRdb independently ran MiXCR on the 5' RACE reads; one entry per CDR3 protein. The profile covers some 240,000 distinct CDR3 sequences, with 6% to 8% appearing a single time and 13% to 15% taken by the ten largest. CDR1 is ENHRY, CDR2 SYGVKD, per germline. This CDR3 is 13 amino acids long. Trimming cost V 5 bases and J 1 base, with 9 bases left between them. The sample comes from a study of CD8 T cells in ankylosing spondylitis. Study findings and constraints: Seven or eight highly homologous variants made up a TCR beta motif, and this motif appeared characteristic of ankylosing spondylitis blood. In ankylosing spondylitis patients, matched synovial fluid reportedly showed significant enrichment of disease-linked clones. Researchers report that disease-linked clones proved CD8+ and relatively rare in peripheral blood. Reports of some motif variants in reactive arthritis synovial fluid and blood predate this one.

The receptor was isolated from a male donor with ankylosing spondylitis. This chain connects TRBV10-3 to TRBJ2-7; D may be TRBD1 (6 bases). Sequenced: blood, either unsorted or a sorted T cell fraction (not recorded which). CDR3 sequence: CAISTDSSYEQYF. In nucleotides, the CDR3 is TGTGCCATCAGTACGGACAGTTCCTACGAGCAGTACTTC.